Shown below are 18 T cell receptor beta chains from a single sample sequenced in a study of T cell clonality in common variable immunodeficiency. The method was immunoSEQ multiplex PCR; TCRdb's version includes in-frame clones alone and lacks a portion of them. Observed in the sample are approximately 40,000 clones, none of them singletons. Sequenced input: peripheral blood mononuclear cells. The receptors were sampled from a person aged 18 to 75 in good health.

In this sample, this clone turned up many times. The CDR3 is cut off 3 residues early in the read; its end comes from the germline J gene. The chain employs TRBV18 and TRBJ2-7; D gene unclear. The germline gives CDR1 KGHSH, CDR2 LQKENI. Trimming removed 0 bases from V and 5 bases from J, with 14 bases in between. The CDR3 has 15 residues. CDR3 DNA (partial): TGTGCCAGCTCACCACCATCGCAGGCCCCGGACGAG. This sequence encodes CASSPPSQAPDE. The complete CDR3 protein is CASSPPSQAPDEQYF.

There are many counts of this clone. The observed sequence ends 3 residues before the CDR3 terminus, with the missing tail filled in from the germline J gene. The chain links TRBV29-1 to TRBJ2-4, with 7 bases matching TRBD1. The CDR3 loop spans 14 amino acids. Germline-derived CDR1 and CDR2 are SQVTM and ANQGSEA. The CDR3 DNA, read in part, is TGCAGCGTTGAGGGGATCAGACAGGGCTATGGT. Protein product: CSVEGIRQGYG. The complete CDR3 reads CSVEGIRQGYGQYF.

There are a few counts of this clone. The CDR3 extends 3 residues past the end of the read, so its final part is completed from the germline J gene. The chain recombines TRBV2 with TRBJ2-7, with 11 bases that match TRBD2. The J segment lost 0 bases and the V segment lost 6 bases, leaving 7 bases of the junction unmatched. CDR3 length: 16 residues. CDR1 and CDR2 (germline): SNHLY, FYNNEI. CDR3 bases read: TGTGCCAGCAGAGACAATAGCGGGAGGGCCTCCTACGAG. Its protein product is CASRDNSGRASYE. The whole CDR3 protein is CASRDNSGRASYEQYF.

This clone was seen repeatedly, ten times or more. The CDR3 is cut off 3 residues early in the read; its end comes from the germline J gene. The chain is built from TRBV5-1 and TRBJ2-5; the match to TRBD2 covers 12 bases. With V trimmed by 2 bases and J by 2 bases, 16 bases remained unmatched. CDR3 length equals 20 residues. Germline lookup yields CDR1 SGHRS and CDR2 YFSETQ. This CDR3 is CASSLVLAGGPQSLQETQYF. The CDR3 DNA, read in part, is TGCGCCAGCAGCTTAGTCCTAGCGGGAGGGCCCCAATCATTACAAGAGACC.

This clone appeared many times. Read data end 3 residues before the CDR3 end; the end is taken from the germline J gene. This chain joins TRBV19 and TRBJ1-5; 8 bases map to TRBD1. In germline, CDR1 is LNHDA, CDR2 SQIVND (reference sequence). The CDR3 sequence is 15 residues long. Trimming at V came to 10 bases and at J to 6 bases, leaving 14 bases not matched to a gene. This CDR3 reads CATSTAGGGIQPQHF. The sequenced CDR3 bases are TGTGCCACCAGTACGGCAGGGGGCGGGATTCAGCCC.

This clone showed up many times. The sequenced fragment ends 3 residues before the CDR3 boundary, so the rest is inferred from the germline J gene. The chain joins TRBV20-1 to TRBJ2-2; 7 bases align to TRBD2. This CDR3 has 15 residues. Germline CDR1 DFQATT, CDR2 SNEGSKA (reference sequence). The V and J ends lost 0 bases and 5 bases, in that order; junction bases with no gene match: 6. Partial CDR3 DNA: TGCAGTGCTAGAGATCCAGCGGGGAATACCGGGGAG. Protein product: CSARDPAGNTGE. The whole CDR3 sequence is CSARDPAGNTGELFF.

The sample holds many counts of this clone. The read terminates 3 residues before the CDR3 end, so the remaining end is supplied by the germline J gene. V usage is TRBV7-2 and J usage is TRBJ1-2; 9 positions match TRBD1. The CDR3 has 14 amino acids. Per the germline V gene, CDR1 is SGHTA and CDR2 is FQGNSA. V lost 5 bases and J lost 2; bases outside the gene matches: 3. The sequenced part of the CDR3 DNA is TGTGCCAGCAGCCCAGGACAGGGGAACTATGGC. Translating it yields CASSPGQGNYG. The complete CDR3 reads CASSPGQGNYGYTF.

This clone was counted a few times. This clone may be a read error of a much larger clone one base away. The read comes to an end 3 residues before the CDR3 does, leaving the germline J gene to fill in the end. Other nucleotide sequences from this sample produce the same CDR3. The chain couples TRBV30 to TRBJ1-3; tentative D call: TRBD1 (5 bases). This CDR3 is 13 amino acids long. Germline V gene sequence: CDR1 GTSNPN, CDR2 SVGIG (reference sequence). The CDR3 sequence is CAWTGLGGNTIYF. The part of the CDR3 DNA that was read is TGTGCCTGGACAGGGTTAGGAGGAAACACG.

At least ten counts were recorded for this clone. The read ends 3 residues shy of where the CDR3 ends; the end is completed using the germline J gene. This chain joins TRBV7-8 and TRBJ1-2, with a possible D match to TRBD1 (5 bases). The CDR3 runs to 14 residues. V lost 1 base and J 4 bases, leaving 10 bases between the germline ends. The germline V gene has CDR1 SGHVS and CDR2 FQNEAQ. CDR3 amino acids: CASSLGREGYGYTF. Partial CDR3 DNA: TGTGCCAGCAGCTTAGGCAGGGAAGGCTATGGC.

This clone was recorded many times. The CDR3 extends 3 residues past the end of the read, so its final part is completed from the germline J gene. The chain is built from TRBV19 and TRBJ2-6; D is perhaps TRBD1 (5 bases). The length of the CDR3 is 18 residues. Looked up from germline, CDR1 is LNHDA and CDR2 is SQIVND (reference sequence). V gave up 7 bases and J gave up 2 bases, with 21 bases separating them. This CDR3 reads CASMKGALFYAGANVLTF. Partial CDR3 DNA: TGTGCCAGTATGAAAGGGGCGCTTTTCTACGCTGGGGCCAACGTC.

This clone was found many times. The CDR3 end lies 3 residues beyond the end of the read and is filled in from the germline J gene. This chain uses TRBV18 with TRBJ1-1; TRBD1 might be the D (6 bases). CDR3 length: 15 residues. Per germline, CDR1 KGHSH and CDR2 LQKENI. The germline V and J ends were trimmed by 0 bases and 5 bases, with 13 bases remaining between them. Incomplete CDR3 DNA: TGTGCCAGCTCACCACCTGGGGGGGGCCGGACTGAA. Its protein product is CASSPPGGGRTE. The whole CDR3 sequence is CASSPPGGGRTEAFF.

In regard to this clone: The missing CDR3 end, 3 residues past where the read stops, is filled in from the germline J gene. The rearrangement joins TRBV7-9 to TRBJ2-4; D ambiguous. Germline V lookup: CDR1 SEHNR, CDR2 FQNEAQ (reference sequence). The CDR3 has 10 residues. The CDR3 protein is CASSPPGQYF. CDR3 DNA (partial): TGTGCCAGCAGCCCCCCCGGT.

This clone has at least ten counts. The read terminates 3 residues before the CDR3 end, so the remaining end is supplied by the germline J gene. This chain connects TRBV20-1 to TRBJ2-3; tentative D call: TRBD2 (5 bases). The V gene lost 6 bases and the J gene lost 2 bases, with 18 bases spanning the gap. Germline lookup yields CDR1 DFQATT and CDR2 SNEGSKA (reference sequence). The CDR3 contains 15 residues. The part of the CDR3 DNA that was read is TGCAGTGCCCGACTACGTCCGGGGTCCACAGATACG. It specifies CSARLRPGSTDT. The entire CDR3 sequence reads CSARLRPGSTDTQYF.

This clone appeared many times. The read gets to within 3 residues of the CDR3 end, and the germline J gene fills in the rest. V is TRBV2 and J is TRBJ2-1; 9 nucleotides line up with TRBD2. This CDR3 comprises 14 residues. V lost 7 bases, J lost 7 bases, and 8 bases stayed unmatched. Per germline, CDR1 SNHLY and CDR2 FYNNEI. The CDR3 loop reads CASNWAGGGNEQFF. CDR3 DNA (partial): TGTGCCAGCAACTGGGCGGGAGGGGGTAATGAG.

This clone was seen ten or more times. The CDR3 end is not reached by the read, which stops 3 residues before it; the germline J gene fills it in. The chain joins TRBV28 to TRBJ1-2; D ambiguous. This CDR3 spans 13 amino acids. CDR1 MDHEN and CDR2 SYDVKM come from the germline V gene. V lost 2 bases and J lost 7, with 11 bases in between. CDR3 region: CASSLPDSGGYTF. The CDR3 DNA, read in part, is TGTGCCAGCAGTTTACCGGATAGCGGTGGC.

Regarding this clone: The sequence runs out 3 residues before the end of the CDR3; the remainder is reconstructed from the germline J gene. This sequence joins TRBV30 and TRBJ2-4, with D maybe TRBD2 (7 bases). CDR3 length: 14 amino acids. CDR1 and CDR2 (germline): GTSNPN, SVGIG (reference sequence). CDR3 loop: CAWSVGGLGYGQYF. CDR3 DNA, as far as it was read: TGTGCCTGGAGTGTCGGGGGGCTGGGCTATGGT.

This clone came up many times. The missing CDR3 end, 3 residues past where the read stops, is filled in from the germline J gene. The V and J genes are TRBV30 and TRBJ1-5; maybe TRBD1 (5 bases). Germline V gene sequence: CDR1 GTSNPN, CDR2 SVGIG (reference sequence). This CDR3 is built from 15 residues. V was shortened by 0 bases and J by 4 bases, with 13 bases between the two germline ends. The CDR3 sequence: CAWSVNAGRNQPQHF. The part of the CDR3 DNA that was read is TGTGCCTGGAGTGTAAATGCAGGGAGAAATCAGCCC.

The sample holds a few counts of this clone. The read terminates 3 residues before the CDR3 end, so the remaining end is supplied by the germline J gene. V gene TRBV6-1 combines with J gene TRBJ1-4, with TRBD1 as a possible D gene (5 bases). The CDR3 sequence is 16 residues long. Germline CDR1 MNHNS, CDR2 SASEGT. The CDR3 reads CASSEIWGIGNSPLFF. CDR3 bases read: TGTGCCAGCAGTGAAATTTGGGGCATAGGAAATTCACCA.